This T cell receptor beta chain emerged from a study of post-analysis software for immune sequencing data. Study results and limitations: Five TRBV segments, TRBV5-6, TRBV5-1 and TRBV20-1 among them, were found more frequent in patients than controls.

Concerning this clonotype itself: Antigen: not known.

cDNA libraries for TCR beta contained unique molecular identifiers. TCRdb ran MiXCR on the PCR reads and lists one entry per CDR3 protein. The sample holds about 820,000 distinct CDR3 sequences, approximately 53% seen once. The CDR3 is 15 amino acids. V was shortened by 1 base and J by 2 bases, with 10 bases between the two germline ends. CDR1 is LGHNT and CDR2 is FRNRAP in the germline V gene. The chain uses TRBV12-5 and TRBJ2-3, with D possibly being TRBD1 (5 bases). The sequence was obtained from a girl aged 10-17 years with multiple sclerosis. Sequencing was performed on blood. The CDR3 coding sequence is TGTGCTAGTGGTTTGGGACAGATAACCACAGATACGCAGTATTTT. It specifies CASGLGQITTDTQYF.